The rows below give T cell receptor beta chains drawn from one sample of a study of blood T cell repertoires in COVID-19. Libraries were prepared by immunoSEQ multiplex PCR; TCRdb keeps only in-frame clonotypes and omits some of them. The data show about 220,000 clones, roughly 89% seen once. Source material: PBMCs or T cells enriched from blood (not recorded which). Receptor source: a woman aged 25 to 39 with acute COVID-19. Both conserved end residues are part of each CDR3. The D gene is left open where the match is weak. Clone size appears in some rows only: once, few, many, or a class for an expanded clone.

cdr3_aa	cdr3_nt	v_call	j_call	clone_size	d_call
CSVDAGNTEAFF	TGCAGCGTTGATGCGGGGAACACTGAAGCTTTCTTT	TRBV29-1	TRBJ1-1	.	.
CASSLSYGGRETQYF	TGCGCCAGCAGCTTGTCATACGGGGGGCGAGAGACCCAGTACTTC	TRBV5-1	TRBJ2-5	.	.
CASSPQGLRNTGELFF	TGTGCCAGCTCACCCCAAGGACTTAGGAACACCGGGGAGCTGTTTTTT	TRBV18	TRBJ2-2	.	.
CASRLTGAGEAFF	TGTGCCAGCAGATTGACAGGGGCGGGTGAAGCTTTCTTT	TRBV2	TRBJ1-1	.	TRBD1
CASSQTGGAGANVLTF	TGTGCCAGCAGCCAAACAGGGGGCGCTGGGGCCAACGTCCTGACTTTC	TRBV4-2	TRBJ2-6	.	TRBD1
CSGDGQGAGEQFF	TGCAGCGGAGACGGACAGGGGGCTGGAGAGCAGTTCTTC	TRBV29-1	TRBJ2-1	.	TRBD1
CASSPLGLALGETQYF	TGTGCCAGCAGCCCTCTGGGACTAGCGCTCGGGGAGACCCAGTACTTC	TRBV7-2	TRBJ2-5	.	TRBD2
CASSPPRGDEQYF	TGTGCCAGCTCACCACCGCGCGGGGACGAGCAGTACTTC	TRBV18	TRBJ2-7	.	.
CASSPTSGGGETQYF	TGTGCCAGCAGCCCCACCTCAGGGGGCGGAGAGACCCAGTACTTC	TRBV14	TRBJ2-5	.	TRBD1
CASSYKSSLGYTF	TGTGCCAGCAGTTACAAGTCTAGCCTTGGCTACACCTTC	TRBV6-5	TRBJ1-2	few	.
CAIKPRQVSYEQYF	TGTGCCATCAAACCGCGACAGGTTTCCTACGAGCAGTACTTC	TRBV10-3	TRBJ2-7	.	.
CAWSVSEDTQYF	TGTGCCTGGAGTGTAAGTGAGGATACGCAGTATTTT	TRBV30	TRBJ2-3	.	.
CASSQDIGQGTYNEQFF	TGCGCCAGCAGCCAAGATATCGGACAGGGGACCTACAATGAGCAGTTCTTC	TRBV4-3	TRBJ2-1	.	TRBD1
CASRPNRDRDGYTF	TGTGCCAGCAGACCCAACCGGGACAGGGACGGCTACACCTTC	TRBV6-5	TRBJ1-2	.	TRBD1
CSVEGGGKLEAFF	TGCAGCGTTGAGGGTGGAGGGAAGCTGGAAGCTTTCTTT	TRBV29-1	TRBJ1-1	.	.
CASSLESSSYNEQFF	TGTGCCAGCAGCTTAGAATCTAGCTCCTACAATGAGCAGTTCTTC	TRBV7-6	TRBJ2-1	.	.
CARRLDSTNEKLFF	TGTGCCAGAAGGTTGGATAGTACTAATGAAAAACTGTTTTTT	TRBV5-3	TRBJ1-4	.	.
CASSMTPISYNSPLHF	TGTGCCAGTAGTATGACACCCATCTCCTATAATTCACCCCTCCACTTT	TRBV19	TRBJ1-6	.	.
CASSRTTTGNTIYF	TGCGCCAGCAGTCGGACAACTACTGGAAACACCATATATTTT	TRBV10-2	TRBJ1-3	.	.
CAISEPGGGHAFDEQFF	TGTGCCATCAGTGAGCCAGGGGGCGGACATGCGTTCGATGAGCAGTTCTTC	TRBV10-3	TRBJ2-1	.	TRBD1
CASRGRGDTGELFF	TGTGCCAGCCGCGGGCGGGGAGACACCGGGGAGCTGTTTTTT	TRBV5-4	TRBJ2-2	.	.
CASSLGGTGRLYGYTF	TGCGCCAGCAGCTTGGGCGGGACAGGGCGGCTCTATGGCTACACCTTC	TRBV5-1	TRBJ1-2	.	TRBD1
CASRDRGISNQPQHF	TGCGCCAGCCGGGACAGGGGCATTAGCAATCAGCCCCAGCATTTT	TRBV10-2	TRBJ1-5	.	TRBD1
CASSWGPAYEQYF	TGTGCCAGCAGCTGGGGGCCCGCTTACGAGCAGTACTTC	TRBV5-6	TRBJ2-7	.	.
CASSPNLRAAGNSPLHF	TGTGCCAGCTCACCAAATTTAAGGGCGGCAGGGAATTCACCCCTCCACTTT	TRBV18	TRBJ1-6	.	.
CASSQGGQTYSPLHF	TGCGCCAGCAGCCAGGGGGGACAGACTTATTCACCCCTCCACTTT	TRBV4-3	TRBJ1-6	.	TRBD1
CASSKSSGSNYGYTF	TGTGCCAGCAGCAAATCCAGTGGCTCTAACTATGGCTACACCTTC	TRBV2	TRBJ1-2	few	.
CASSQGRGGYTF	TGTGCCAGCAGCCAAGGTCGGGGAGGCTACACCTTC	TRBV4-2	TRBJ1-2	.	.
CASSGYRGYGGADSYEQYF	TGTGCCAGCAGCGGTTACAGGGGATATGGCGGGGCCGATTCCTACGAGCAGTACTTC	TRBV7-2	TRBJ2-7	.	.
CASSVRQEITYEQYF	TGTGCCAGCAGCGTCAGACAGGAGATAACCTACGAGCAGTACTTC	TRBV13	TRBJ2-7	.	.
CASSAQQGVHGNQPQHF	TGTGCCAGCAGTGCCCAACAGGGGGTTCACGGCAATCAGCCCCAGCATTTT	TRBV6-1	TRBJ1-5	.	TRBD1
CASSHRDYNSPLHF	TGTGCCAGCAGCCACCGGGACTATAATTCACCCCTCCACTTT	TRBV11-2	TRBJ1-6	.	.
CSARTAYEQYF	TGCAGTGCAAGGACAGCCTACGAGCAGTACTTC	TRBV20-1	TRBJ2-7	.	.
CASSPASGQEKLEQYF	TGTGCCAGCTCACCGGCTTCGGGACAAGAGAAACTCGAGCAGTACTTC	TRBV18	TRBJ2-7	.	.
CASSIRDRVSPLHF	TGTGCCAGCAGCATCCGGGACAGGGTTTCACCCCTCCACTTT	TRBV21-1	TRBJ1-6	.	.
CASSDGAGGDTQYF	TGCGCCAGCAGTGATGGGGCAGGGGGAGATACGCAGTATTTT	TRBV10-1	TRBJ2-3	few	TRBD1
CASSYSDISTDTQYF	TGTGCCAGCAGTTATTCGGACATCAGCACAGATACGCAGTATTTT	TRBV27	TRBJ2-3	.	.
CASRAGRGSQQETQYF	TGTGCCAGCAGGGCCGGGAGGGGTAGCCAGCAAGAGACCCAGTACTTC	TRBV5-4	TRBJ2-5	.	TRBD2
CASSPQGKDTEAFF	TGTGCCAGCTCACCACAGGGGAAGGACACTGAAGCTTTCTTT	TRBV18	TRBJ1-1	.	.
CATSRGADITEAFF	TGTGCCACCAGCAGAGGAGCAGACATCACTGAAGCTTTCTTT	TRBV15	TRBJ1-1	.	.
CASSLLPDMTENTEAFF	TGTGCCAGCAGTTTATTACCCGATATGACAGAGAACACTGAAGCTTTCTTT	TRBV27	TRBJ1-1	.	.
CASSPDRASYEQYF	TGTGCCAGCAGTCCAGACAGAGCCTCCTACGAGCAGTACTTC	TRBV27	TRBJ2-7	.	.
CASTTDRTFGGYTF	TGCGCCAGCACTACGGACAGGACCTTTGGTGGCTACACCTTC	TRBV23-1	TRBJ1-2	few	TRBD1
CALVSGSEEKLFF	TGTGCCCTGGTATCGGGGTCAGAAGAAAAACTGTTTTTT	TRBV30	TRBJ1-4	.	.
CASSLWVRRGNEKLFF	TGTGCCAGCAGTTTATGGGTACGGAGGGGTAACGAAAAACTGTTTTTT	TRBV28	TRBJ1-4	.	.
CASSFSQEAGQPQHF	TGTGCCAGCAGTTTTAGTCAGGAGGCGGGTCAGCCCCAGCATTTT	TRBV27	TRBJ1-5	.	.
CASNQGSYGYTF	TGTGCCAGCAATCAGGGCTCATATGGCTACACCTTC	TRBV2	TRBJ1-2	.	.
CAIYRALNEKLFF	TGTGCCATCTACAGGGCCCTTAATGAAAAACTGTTTTTT	TRBV19	TRBJ1-4	.	.
CASSPRTGNTEAFF	TGTGCCAGCAGCCCCAGGACAGGGAACACTGAAGCTTTCTTT	TRBV6-6	TRBJ1-1	.	TRBD1
CASSQDSHQRQPQHF	TGTGCCAGCAGCCAAGATTCTCACCAGCGTCAGCCCCAGCATTTT	TRBV4-2	TRBJ1-5	once	.
CASSFWTSATGELFF	TGCGCCAGCAGCTTTTGGACTAGTGCGACCGGGGAGCTGTTTTTT	TRBV5-1	TRBJ2-2	.	TRBD2